The 32 T cell receptor beta chains below come from one sample, sequenced in a study of cytomegalovirus exposure and HLA in healthy donors. Researchers ran the PCR with 60 Vbeta and 13 Jbeta primers. Profiled with immunoSEQ multiplex PCR; TCRdb holds only in-frame clones, not every one. The data hold roughly 180,000 clones, with more than 65% observed a single time. The sample consisted of PBMCs. The receptors here all came from a female donor in good health and CMV-seronegative.

V usage is TRBV29-1 and J usage is TRBJ2-1, with 7 bases that match TRBD2. The CDR3 is made up of 15 amino acids. Germline V gene data show CDR1 as SQVTM and CDR2 as ANQGSEA. J was trimmed by 6 bases and V by 4 bases; bases with no gene match: 12. In DNA, the CDR3 is TGCAGCGTTGGTGCATGGACTAGGGAGCGCAATGAGCAGTTCTTC. Amino acids: CSVGAWTRERNEQFF.

V and J are TRBV29-1 and TRBJ1-4; D uncertain. This CDR3 spans 13 amino acids. CDR1 and CDR2 (germline): SQVTM, ANQGSEA. V lost 8 bases to trimming and J lost 4 bases, with 14 bases between them. For the CDR3, the DNA is TGCAGCAATGGAGGACGGAGTAATGAAAAACTGTTTTTT. Protein product: CSNGGRSNEKLFF.

The chain has TRBV18 and TRBJ1-6; D unclear. V dropped 6 bases and J dropped 5 bases, with 14 bases sitting between them. CDR3 length equals 15 residues. Germline V lookup: CDR1 KGHSH, CDR2 LQKENI. CDR3 region: CASSLQPPHNSPLHF. The DNA of the CDR3 is TGTGCCAGCTCGCTACAGCCACCCCATAATTCACCCCTCCACTTT.

The rearrangement links TRBV9 to TRBJ1-4, with a weak D call TRBD1 (5 bases). Germline V gene lookup returns CDR1 SGDLS and CDR2 YYNGEE. This CDR3 spans 15 amino acids. Deletions cut 4 bases from V and 5 bases from J, with 15 bases between. CDR3: CASSPWGRENEKLFF. As DNA, the CDR3 is TGTGCCAGCAGCCCATGGGGACGGGAGAATGAAAAACTGTTTTTT.

The chain uses TRBV6-5 and TRBJ1-6; D gene unclear. Trimming pared 0 bases from V and 9 bases from J, leaving 3 bases between. Germline V gives CDR1 MNHEY, CDR2 SVGAGI. The CDR3 runs to 12 residues. The CDR3 nucleotides are TGTGCCAGCAGTTACTCTCGTTCACCCCTCCACTTT. It translates to CASSYSRSPLHF.

The chain joins TRBV7-9 to TRBJ2-7; D gene unclear. V was pared by 5 bases and J by 3 bases, with 14 bases between. The CDR3 is made up of 14 amino acids. Germline V lookup: CDR1 SEHNR, CDR2 FQNEAQ (reference sequence). The CDR3 coding sequence is TGTGCCAGCAGCGTATCCCTCAACGGCTACGAGCAGTACTTC. This sequence encodes CASSVSLNGYEQYF.

V is TRBV9 and J is TRBJ1-1; D ambiguous. This CDR3 region has 12 residues. CDR1 is SGDLS and CDR2 is YYNGEE in the germline V gene. The germline V and J ends were trimmed by 0 bases and 8 bases, with 8 bases remaining between them. CDR3 sequence reads: CASSVDGGEAFF. CDR3 coding DNA: TGTGCCAGCAGCGTAGATGGAGGGGAAGCTTTCTTT.

This chain joins TRBV2 and TRBJ2-7, with 8 bases lining up with TRBD2. Germline V gene lookup returns CDR1 SNHLY and CDR2 FYNNEI. The length of the CDR3 is 14 residues. Trimming removed 4 bases from V and 4 bases from J; junction bases left unmatched: 6. CDR3: CASSAGLVTYEQYF. The DNA of the CDR3 is TGTGCCAGCAGTGCGGGACTAGTGACGTACGAGCAGTACTTC.

As for this clone: An end of the junction differs from the germline gene, which may be a read error. The chain is built from TRBV7-9 and TRBJ1-2; 7 nucleotides align to TRBD1. The CDR3 consists of 14 residues. CDR1 is SEHNR, CDR2 FQNEAQ, per germline (reference sequence). In nucleotides, the CDR3 is TGTTCCAGCAGCTTAGGCAGGGGGTTCTATGGCTACACCTTC. Amino acid sequence: CSSSLGRGFYGYTF.

This clone was counted a single time. The rearrangement joins TRBV27 to TRBJ2-3, with D possibly TRBD1 on 6 matching bases. This CDR3 region has 13 residues. V lost 10 bases and J lost 0, with 11 bases in between. Germline CDR1 and CDR2: MNHEY and SMNVEV (reference sequence). The DNA of the CDR3 is TGTGCCACTGCAGGGGAGAGCACAGATACGCAGTATTTT. Translating gives CATAGESTDTQYF.

The chain joins TRBV5-8 to TRBJ1-2; 11 nucleotides line up with TRBD1. From germline, CDR1 is SGHTS and CDR2 YDEGEE. V lost 3 bases to trimming and J lost 4 bases; unmatched junction nucleotides: 5. CDR3 length equals 15 residues. The chain's CDR3 is CASSWTGGGGYGYTF. In nucleotides, the CDR3 is TGTGCCAGCAGCTGGACAGGGGGCGGCGGCTATGGCTACACCTTC. Full variable domain (missing parts from reference TRBV5-8 and TRBJ1-2): EAGVTQSPTHLIKTRGQQATLRCSPISGHTSVYWYQQALGLGLQFLLWYDEGEERNRGNFPPRFSGRQFPNYSSELNVNALELEDSALYLCASSWTGGGGYGYTFGSGTRLTVV.

Written as DNA, the CDR3 is TGTGCCAGCAGCTGGAGGACAGGGGGCTCCTACGAGCAGTACTTC. Translation gives CASSWRTGGSYEQYF. This chain uses TRBV5-4 with TRBJ2-7; 10 nucleotides line up with TRBD1. The germline gives CDR1 SGHNT, CDR2 YYREEE (reference sequence). The V and J ends lost 3 bases and 0 bases, in that order; junction bases with no gene match: 3. The CDR3 loop spans 15 amino acids.

The chain links TRBV2 to TRBJ1-1; a possible D gene is TRBD1 (5 bases). Germline V gene data show CDR1 as SNHLY and CDR2 as FYNNEI. The CDR3 loop spans 16 amino acids. V lost 7 bases, J lost 0 bases, and 18 bases lay in between. The CDR3 loop is CASTRDRTRMNTEAFF. The DNA for the CDR3 is TGTGCCAGCACACGAGACAGAACGAGAATGAACACTGAAGCTTTCTTT.

This sequence joins TRBV28 and TRBJ2-7; D is possibly TRBD1 (6 bases). Germline V CDR1 and CDR2: MDHEN, SYDVKM. With 7 bases removed from V and 2 bases from J, the gap between germline ends came to 18 bases. The CDR3 length is 15 residues. CDR3 loop: CASTPKDSFTYEQYF. The CDR3 bases are TGTGCCAGCACCCCTAAGGACAGCTTTACCTACGAGCAGTACTTC.

The V call is TRBV2, the J call TRBJ2-3; a weak D match, TRBD2 (6 bases). Germline CDR1 reads SNHLY; CDR2 reads FYNNEI. The CDR3 spans 15 residues. The V gene lost 0 bases and the J gene lost 2 bases, with 9 bases spanning the gap. The CDR3 nucleotides read TGTGCCAGCAGTGAAGCGTGGAGGGTCACAGATACGCAGTATTTT. It is translated as CASSEAWRVTDTQYF.

This chain connects TRBV5-1 to TRBJ2-1, with D possibly being TRBD1 (7 bases). Trimming removed 3 bases from V and 1 base from J, with 17 bases in between. The CDR3 is made up of 17 amino acids. Germline lookup yields CDR1 SGHRS and CDR2 YFSETQ. The CDR3 region is CASSSGGRGRSYNEQFF. DNA for the CDR3: TGCGCCAGCAGCTCCGGGGGCAGGGGGAGATCCTACAATGAGCAGTTCTTC. Complete variable domain (other parts from reference TRBV5-1 and TRBJ2-1): KAGVTQTPRYLIKTRGQQVTLSCSPISGHRSVSWYQQTPGQGLQFLFEYFSETQRNKGNFPGRFSGRQFSNSRSEMNVSTLELGDSALYLCASSSGGRGRSYNEQFFGPGTRLTVL.

The V and J genes are TRBV5-4 and TRBJ2-2; 8 nucleotides match TRBD1. The CDR3 has 16 residues. The J segment lost 1 base and the V segment lost 3 bases, leaving 5 bases of the junction unmatched. Germline values: CDR1 SGHNT, CDR2 YYREEE (reference sequence). CDR3 protein: CASSSHGQGNTGELFF. In DNA, the CDR3 is TGTGCCAGCAGCTCCCATGGACAGGGGAACACCGGGGAGCTGTTTTTT.

This rearrangement joins TRBV27 to TRBJ1-2; the D gene is possibly TRBD1 (6 bases). Germline CDR1 MNHEY, CDR2 SMNVEV (reference sequence). Deletions cut 6 bases from V and 8 bases from J, with 16 bases between. The CDR3 runs to 13 residues. This CDR3 reads CASSATGRPGYTF. CDR3 bases: TGTGCCAGCAGCGCAACAGGGCGCCCGGGCTACACCTTC.

This chain uses TRBV18 with TRBJ1-4, with 8 bases matching TRBD1. CDR1 and CDR2 (germline): KGHSH, LQKENI. Unmatched junction bases numbered 0, after V lost 4 bases and J lost 8 bases. The CDR3 has 12 residues. This chain's CDR3 is CASSRDREKLFF. CDR3 sequence (DNA): TGTGCCAGCTCACGGGACAGGGAAAAACTGTTTTTT.

This clone was observed a single time. The chain joins TRBV6-5 to TRBJ2-2; 11 nucleotides align to TRBD2. The germline V gene has CDR1 MNHEY and CDR2 SVGAGI. The CDR3 has 15 amino acids. V shed 4 bases, J shed 4 bases, and the junction held 2 bases outside the gene matches. CDR3 amino acids: CASSSLAGVTGELFF. Written as DNA, the CDR3 is TGTGCCAGCAGTTCACTAGCGGGAGTCACCGGGGAGCTGTTTTTT.

A few counts support this clone. The chain links TRBV12-5 to TRBJ2-2, with D possibly TRBD2 on 5 matching bases. CDR1 is LGHNT, CDR2 FRNRAP, per germline. The CDR3 sequence is 16 residues long. V was shortened by 7 bases and J by 4 bases, with 19 bases between the two germline ends. CDR3 protein: CASAIPSGYFTGELFF. The CDR3, as DNA: TGTGCTAGTGCCATTCCCAGCGGATACTTCACCGGGGAGCTGTTTTTT.

This chain joins TRBV10-3 and TRBJ2-3, with D possibly TRBD2 on 6 matching bases. The germline V gene encodes CDR1 ENHRY and CDR2 SYGVKD. V was clipped by 0 bases and J by 14 bases, with 15 bases between them. The CDR3 runs to 13 residues. CDR3 sequence: CAISESRLVARYF. CDR3 DNA sequence: TGTGCCATCAGTGAGTCGAGACTAGTTGCTCGGTATTTT.

The gene calls are TRBV29-1 and TRBJ1-1; perhaps TRBD1 as D (5 bases). Germline CDR1 is SQVTM and CDR2 is ANQGSEA. The CDR3 loop spans 15 amino acids. V lost 1 base and J 1 base, leaving 13 bases between the germline ends. The chain's CDR3 is CSVEVTGLPNTEAFF. CDR3 coding DNA: TGCAGCGTTGAAGTGACGGGACTACCGAACACTGAAGCTTTCTTT.

This clone has more than one count but fewer than ten. J is TRBJ2-7 and V is TRBV2; a possible D gene is TRBD2 (6 bases). The CDR3 is made up of 13 amino acids. Trimming removed 4 bases from V and 7 bases from J, with 14 bases in between. Germline CDR1 SNHLY, CDR2 FYNNEI. The CDR3 loop reads CASSATTRGEQYF. CDR3 DNA sequence: TGTGCCAGCAGTGCCACGACTCGGGGGGAGCAGTACTTC.

The chain links TRBV5-4 to TRBJ1-1; TRBD1 agrees at 7 bases. This CDR3 is 14 amino acids long. Germline V gene lookup returns CDR1 SGHNT and CDR2 YYREEE (reference sequence). V lost 3 bases to trimming and J lost 3 bases; unmatched junction nucleotides: 5. CDR3 nucleotides: TGTGCCAGCAGCTCCCCTGACAGGGACACTGAAGCTTTCTTT. This sequence encodes CASSSPDRDTEAFF.

In its sample, this clone was seen a few times. This chain joins TRBV6-1 and TRBJ2-7; a possible D gene is TRBD2 (5 bases). Germline CDR1 and CDR2: MNHNS and SASEGT. The V gene lost 0 bases and the J gene lost 4 bases, with 13 bases spanning the gap. The CDR3 has 15 amino acids. In DNA, the CDR3 is TGTGCCAGCAGTGAAGCGGGTTACGGAGGTTACGAGCAGTACTTC. Its translation: CASSEAGYGGYEQYF.

V gene TRBV5-1 combines with J gene TRBJ1-1; TRBD1 aligns across 9 bases. The CDR3 is 15 amino acids. Trimming took 4 bases from V and 2 from J; bases not matched to a gene: 6. The germline gives CDR1 SGHRS, CDR2 YFSETQ. CDR3 DNA: TGCGCCAGCAGCCCAGGGGACAGGGTTAACACTGAAGCTTTCTTT. Protein product: CASSPGDRVNTEAFF.

This rearrangement joins TRBV5-4 to TRBJ1-2; 9 nucleotides align to TRBD1. This CDR3 is built from 14 residues. With 4 bases clipped from V and 8 bases from J, the junction kept 9 bases outside the gene matches. Germline V lookup: CDR1 SGHNT, CDR2 YYREEE (reference sequence). The CDR3 is CASSPQQGAKGYTF. The CDR3 DNA reads TGTGCCAGCAGCCCCCAACAGGGGGCCAAGGGCTACACCTTC.

This clone was observed once. The DNA of the CDR3 is TGTGCCAGCAGTCCTTCGACCTTGCTCGGGGCTTTCTTT. Translated, it gives CASSPSTLLGAFF. The V and J genes are TRBV28 and TRBJ1-1, with no clear D. Trimming removed 5 bases from V and 11 bases from J, with 18 bases in between. This CDR3 has 13 residues. Germline CDR1 and CDR2: MDHEN and SYDVKM.

The chain combines TRBV7-3 with TRBJ2-3; TRBD2 agrees at 8 bases. Looked up from germline, CDR1 is SGHTA and CDR2 is FQGTGA. This CDR3 comprises 19 residues. The trim removed 4 bases at V and 0 bases at J, leaving 15 bases unmatched. CDR3: CASSSKIGVSGSSTDTQYF. The DNA of the CDR3 is TGTGCCAGCAGCTCCAAAATTGGGGTCAGCGGGAGTAGCACAGATACGCAGTATTTT.

The J gene is TRBJ2-5, the V gene TRBV30; possible D gene TRBD2, 5 bases. The ends were cut back, 3 bases at V and 5 bases at J, with 10 bases in the middle. Germline V CDR1 and CDR2: GTSNPN, SVGIG (reference sequence). The CDR3 sequence is 12 residues long. The CDR3 reads CAWRASWETQYF. As DNA, the CDR3 is TGTGCCTGGAGAGCTAGCTGGGAGACCCAGTACTTC.

The chain joins TRBV5-5 to TRBJ1-5, with D perhaps matching TRBD1 (5 bases). Per germline, CDR1 SGHKS and CDR2 YYEKEE (reference sequence). This CDR3 has 15 residues. Trimming shortened V by 2 bases and J by 4 bases, and 13 bases separated the two germline ends. The CDR3 sequence: CASSFRTPFNQPQHF. CDR3 nucleotides: TGTGCCAGCAGCTTCCGGACACCTTTTAATCAGCCCCAGCATTTT.